This T cell receptor beta chain originates from a study of glioma-infiltrating T cells. At the level of the study: Glioblastomas were WHO grade IV, sampled at first diagnosis; low-grade were grade II. About one million peripheral T cells were targeted at roughly 4- to 11-fold coverage.

Worth noting for this clonotype: Its target is not known.

Amplification of TCR alpha and beta CDR3 regions from RNA used iRepertoire nested multiplex PCR. TCRdb independently ran MiXCR on the multiplex PCR reads; one entry per CDR3 protein. The sample carries approximately 400,000 distinct CDR3 sequences, roughly two fifths recorded once. The CDR3 is 14 amino acids. With 0 bases removed from V and 5 bases from J, the gap between germline ends came to 10 bases. Germline V gives CDR1 MGHRA, CDR2 YSYEKL. Broader study findings: Gliomas, especially low-grade, showed above-expected tissue-blood divergence; non-neoplastic patients showed below.

The TCR comes from a human donor with low-grade glioma or glioblastoma, undergoing nonglioma brain surgery, or in good health (not recorded which). The genes are TRBV4-1 and TRBJ2-5; D possibly corresponds to TRBD1 (5 bases). Sequenced input: glioma tissue, nonneoplastic brain tissue, or PBMCs (not recorded which). This CDR3 reads CASSQEAGRETQYF. The CDR3 DNA sequence: TGCGCCAGCAGCCAAGAAGCAGGGCGGGAGACCCAGTACTTC.